This record covers a single TCR beta chain. This sample was taken from a study of blood T cell repertoires in COVID-19. Across the whole study: Material from acute and convalescent COVID-19 was sourced from the United States, Italy and Spain. PBMCs, B-cell-depleted T cells, or T cells were the source of the cDNA or gDNA that made up the material.

As processed by the authors: For nucleated cells, counts were estimated from reference gene primer amplification. Profiling relied on immunoSEQ multiplex PCR, and the TCRdb table lists in-frame clones only, not all of them. For V, J and clone size, that table is used; D and trimming come from the DNA. The sample holds approximately 65,000 clones; approximately 85% are singletons and the top ten take approximately 4.7%. V shed 1 base and J 0 bases; nucleotides not matched to a gene: 9. This CDR3 is 20 amino acids long. The germline CDR1 and CDR2 sequences are LNHNV and YYDKDF (reference sequence). The rearrangement joins TRBV15 to TRBJ2-5; 15 positions match TRBD2. The receptor's source is a human donor in a cohort sampled during active COVID-19. Sequencing input: peripheral blood. This chain's CDR3 is CATSRVPPGTSGRYQETQYF. CDR3 DNA: TGTGCCACCAGCAGAGTTCCTCCCGGGACTAGCGGGAGGTACCAAGAGACCCAGTACTTC.